What follows are 27 T cell receptor beta chains derived from one specimen sequenced in a study of cytomegalovirus exposure and HLA in healthy donors. Researchers ran the PCR with 60 Vbeta and 13 Jbeta primers. Profiled with immunoSEQ multiplex PCR; TCRdb holds only in-frame clones, not every one. The sample holds about 80,000 clones, roughly 80% seen once. The sequencing input was PBMCs. Every receptor here comes from a woman aged 40 to 49 in good health and CMV-seropositive.

In this sample, this clone turned up a few times. This chain connects TRBV19 to TRBJ1-1, with D perhaps matching TRBD1 (6 bases). The CDR3 consists of 14 residues. The germline gives CDR1 LNHDA, CDR2 SQIVND (reference sequence). V lost 3 bases and J lost 4, with 12 bases in between. CDR3 nucleotide sequence: TGTGCCAGTAGTATCATGGGGGCGCCCACTGAAGCTTTCTTT. Amino acid sequence: CASSIMGAPTEAFF.

The chain joins TRBV5-1 to TRBJ1-2; D gene uncertain. Germline assignment: CDR1 SGHRS and CDR2 YFSETQ. The CDR3 extends over 16 amino acids. Trimming took 3 bases from V and 6 from J, leaving 21 bases between them. For the CDR3, the DNA is TGCGCCAGCAGCTCCGAAAGCTTTGAGAGTTTCAATGGCTACACCTTC. This sequence encodes CASSSESFESFNGYTF.

Only a few counts were recorded for this clone. V is TRBV29-1 and J is TRBJ2-7; 8 bases align to TRBD1. From germline, CDR1 is SQVTM and CDR2 ANQGSEA. V lost 1 base to trimming and J lost 4 bases; unmatched junction nucleotides: 18. The CDR3 covers 18 residues. CDR3 sequence reads: CSVEVIRAPGQVRYEQYF. CDR3 nucleotides: TGCAGCGTTGAAGTCATTAGGGCCCCGGGACAGGTGAGATACGAGCAGTACTTC.

The sample holds one count of this clone. This chain joins TRBV2 and TRBJ1-1; D call uncertain. Germline CDR1 reads SNHLY; CDR2 reads FYNNEI. V lost 4 bases, J lost 5 bases, and 11 bases lay in between. The CDR3 is 13 residues long. CDR3 region: CASSAEDSTEAFF. Here the CDR3 DNA reads TGTGCCAGCAGTGCAGAGGATTCGACTGAAGCTTTCTTT.

The V call is TRBV9, the J call TRBJ2-1, with 11 bases matching TRBD2. Germline V lookup: CDR1 SGDLS, CDR2 YYNGEE. The ends lost 0 bases at V and 0 bases at J; junction bases unmatched: 14. The CDR3 is 21 residues long. The CDR3 sequence: CASSVGAGTSGPLSSYNEQFF. The CDR3 nucleotides read TGTGCCAGCAGCGTAGGGGCCGGGACTAGCGGACCACTAAGCTCCTACAATGAGCAGTTCTTC.

The genes are TRBV27 and TRBJ2-7; tentatively, D is TRBD2 (7 bases). Per germline, CDR1 MNHEY and CDR2 SMNVEV (reference sequence). V shed 6 bases and J shed 2 bases, with 17 bases lying between them. The CDR3 sequence is 15 residues long. CDR3 coding DNA: TGTGCCAGCAGGGGGGGGGCGGCGGTCGCCTACGAGCAGTACTTC. Protein product: CASRGGAAVAYEQYF.

This clone occurred once. This sequence joins TRBV5-6 and TRBJ2-7, with 10 bases identical to TRBD2. Germline V gene data show CDR1 as SGHDT and CDR2 as YYEEEE. There are 16 residues in the CDR3. The V and J ends lost 1 base and 7 bases, in that order; junction bases with no gene match: 11. The CDR3 sequence is CASSLSRSGRAWEQYF. CDR3 nucleotide sequence: TGTGCCAGCAGCTTGTCGAGGAGCGGGAGGGCCTGGGAGCAGTACTTC.

The chain has TRBV2 and TRBJ1-1; the D gene is possibly TRBD1 (5 bases). The CDR3 is 13 amino acids. Germline-derived CDR1 and CDR2 are SNHLY and FYNNEI. The V end was cut by 7 bases, the J end by 0 bases, with 9 bases between. The DNA of the CDR3 is TGTGCCAGCACCAGGGAGGTGAACACTGAAGCTTTCTTT. Protein product: CASTREVNTEAFF.

V usage is TRBV18 and J usage is TRBJ2-1, with unresolved D. Germline-derived CDR1 and CDR2 are KGHSH and LQKENI. V was trimmed by 3 bases and J by 5 bases, leaving 14 bases between them. The CDR3 consists of 15 residues. The CDR3 loop is CASSPLTPLDNEQFF. The CDR3 coding sequence is TGTGCCAGCTCACCTCTTACTCCCCTTGACAATGAGCAGTTCTTC.

The chain has TRBV15 and TRBJ1-4; D is uncertain. CDR1 LNHNV and CDR2 YYDKDF come from the germline V gene (reference sequence). The CDR3 loop spans 15 amino acids. Trimming cost V 0 bases and J 5 bases, with 10 bases left between them. The CDR3 here is CATSRDSGGNEKLFF. As DNA, the CDR3 is TGTGCCACCAGCAGAGATTCAGGTGGGAATGAAAAACTGTTTTTT.

The chain links TRBV12-5 to TRBJ1-1; maybe TRBD1 (6 bases). The CDR3 covers 14 residues. Germline V gene lookup returns CDR1 LGHNT and CDR2 FRNRAP. Trimming removed 7 bases at V and 4 bases at J, with 16 bases between. The CDR3: CASAVQGGLTEAFF. In DNA form, the CDR3 reads TGTGCTAGTGCCGTACAGGGTGGTCTCACTGAAGCTTTCTTT.

The V gene is TRBV19, the J gene TRBJ2-5; 8 bases map to TRBD2. Trimming removed 3 bases from V and 2 bases from J; junction bases left unmatched: 5. The germline V gene has CDR1 LNHDA and CDR2 SQIVND (reference sequence). The length of the CDR3 is 15 residues. The CDR3 nucleotides are TGTGCCAGTAGTATGTGGGGCGGGAGGCAAGAGACCCAGTACTTC. This translates into CASSMWGGRQETQYF.

The J gene is TRBJ1-5, the V gene TRBV4-2; 11 bases line up with TRBD1. This CDR3 has 21 residues. Germline CDR1 LGHNA, CDR2 YNFKEQ. V trimming: 1 base; J trimming: 4 bases; junction bases outside the gene matches: 18. Written as DNA, the CDR3 is TGTGCCAGCAGCCAAGTTTCCGCTAACGCCGGGACAGGGGGACTGAATCAGCCCCAGCATTTT. Encoded protein: CASSQVSANAGTGGLNQPQHF.

This chain joins TRBV30 and TRBJ2-7; tentative D call: TRBD2 (6 bases). Germline CDR1 reads GTSNPN; CDR2 reads SVGIG (reference sequence). Trimming shortened V by 1 base and J by 3 bases, and 10 bases separated the two germline ends. CDR3 length: 13 residues. The CDR3 sequence is CAWSGTGGYEQYF. CDR3 bases: TGTGCCTGGAGTGGAACCGGGGGCTACGAGCAGTACTTC.

The V and J genes are TRBV28 and TRBJ2-1, with TRBD1 matching 9 bases. Germline CDR1 and CDR2: MDHEN and SYDVKM. The CDR3 is 15 residues long. Losses at the gene ends were 6 bases for V and 1 base for J; bases not matched to a gene: 4. The CDR3 loop reads CASSQGQGSYNEQFF. CDR3 coding DNA: TGTGCCAGCAGCCAAGGACAGGGGTCCTACAATGAGCAGTTCTTC.

The rearrangement links TRBV6-5 to TRBJ2-5; D might be TRBD2 (6 bases). Trimming removed 6 bases at V and 9 bases at J, with 17 bases between. CDR3 length: 13 amino acids. Germline assignment: CDR1 MNHEY and CDR2 SVGAGI. In DNA, the CDR3 is TGTGCCAGCAGCCCGGACTACCCCCGGGCCCAGTACTTC. It is translated as CASSPDYPRAQYF.

The CDR3 bases are TGTGCCAGTCAGGTCTCTAATGAAAAACTGTTTTTT. This codes for CASQVSNEKLFF. The chain is built from TRBV28 and TRBJ1-4; D remains ambiguous. Per germline, CDR1 MDHEN and CDR2 SYDVKM. The ends were cut back, 9 bases at V and 3 bases at J, with 8 bases in the middle. The CDR3 is 12 residues long.

This clone appeared a single time. The chain has TRBV28 and TRBJ1-2, with D maybe TRBD1 (6 bases). This CDR3 contains 13 residues. V was clipped by 5 bases and J by 4 bases, with 11 bases between them. Germline-derived CDR1 and CDR2 are MDHEN and SYDVKM. The CDR3 loop reads CASSGRGGYGYTF. CDR3 sequence (DNA): TGTGCCAGCAGTGGCAGGGGTGGCTATGGCTACACCTTC.

The chain is built from TRBV5-8 and TRBJ1-1, with 7 bases aligning to TRBD1. The CDR3 extends over 14 amino acids. The germline V gene has CDR1 SGHTS and CDR2 YDEGEE. The ends lost 4 bases at V and 4 bases at J; junction bases unmatched: 7. The CDR3 spells CASSPGQVSTEAFF. DNA of the CDR3: TGTGCCAGCAGCCCCGGACAGGTCAGCACTGAAGCTTTCTTT.

J is TRBJ1-5 and V is TRBV2; 8 bases match TRBD1. This CDR3 spans 15 amino acids. Per the germline V gene, CDR1 is SNHLY and CDR2 is FYNNEI. J gave up 6 bases and V 6 bases, and 10 bases lay outside the gene matches. CDR3 loop: CASSAQGVGGQPQHF. The CDR3 nucleotides are TGTGCCAGCAGCGCACAGGGGGTTGGTGGTCAGCCCCAGCATTTT.

The chain employs TRBV5-8 and TRBJ2-1; TRBD1 matches 7 bases. V was clipped by 0 bases and J by 4 bases; unmatched bases: 4. This CDR3 comprises 15 residues. Germline V lookup: CDR1 SGHTS, CDR2 YDEGEE. The CDR3 coding sequence is TGTGCCAGCAGCTTGGCCGGACAGGTATACAATGAGCAGTTCTTC. Translation gives CASSLAGQVYNEQFF.

In this sample, this clone turned up a few times. V is TRBV15 and J is TRBJ2-3, with 10 bases that match TRBD2. V shed 0 bases, J shed 4 bases, and the junction held 10 bases outside the gene matches. CDR1 and CDR2 from the germline V gene are LNHNV and YYDKDF (reference sequence). The CDR3 covers 18 residues. The CDR3 is CATSRDGGSGRNSDTQYF. In DNA, the CDR3 is TGTGCCACCAGCAGAGATGGTGGTAGCGGGAGGAATTCAGATACGCAGTATTTT.

This clone was counted only a few times. This sequence joins TRBV30 and TRBJ1-6; 9 bases are a match to TRBD1. The CDR3 is 15 residues long. CDR1 is GTSNPN, CDR2 SVGIG, per germline (reference sequence). V trimming: 0 bases; J trimming: 8 bases; junction bases outside the gene matches: 5. The CDR3 here is CAWSVQGQGYSPLHF. The CDR3 nucleotides read TGTGCCTGGAGTGTACAGGGACAGGGTTATTCACCCCTCCACTTT.

The gene calls are TRBV5-1 and TRBJ1-1; TRBD1 is a possible D gene (5 bases). Trimming took off 4 bases at V and 4 bases at J, with 17 bases between the two ends. Germline V gene data show CDR1 as SGHRS and CDR2 as YFSETQ. The CDR3 is 15 amino acids. The CDR3: CASSPGAASVTEAFF. The CDR3 region has the DNA TGCGCCAGCAGCCCTGGGGCCGCGTCGGTCACTGAAGCTTTCTTT.

The V gene is TRBV7-6, the J gene TRBJ1-3; D is possibly TRBD1 (6 bases). In germline, CDR1 is SGHVS, CDR2 FNYEAQ. The length of the CDR3 is 16 residues. V was pared by 3 bases and J by 4 bases, with 16 bases between. Here the CDR3 DNA reads TGTGCCAGCAGCTTGTATCTGACCGACAGGGGAAACACCATATATTTT. It codes for CASSLYLTDRGNTIYF.

This rearrangement joins TRBV2 to TRBJ2-2, with 11 bases lining up with TRBD2. CDR1 and CDR2 from the germline V gene are SNHLY and FYNNEI. V dropped 1 base and J dropped 9; count of bases not matched to a gene: 4. The CDR3 covers 15 residues. CDR3 sequence (DNA): TGTGCCAGCAGTGAAGAACTAGCGGGAGTTAGGGAGCTGTTTTTT. Residues: CASSEELAGVRELFF.

The chain joins TRBV27 to TRBJ1-2; D possibly corresponds to TRBD1 (6 bases). V was clipped by 10 bases and J by 1 base, with 19 bases between them. Germline V gives CDR1 MNHEY, CDR2 SMNVEV (reference sequence). The CDR3 extends over 15 amino acids. Here the CDR3 reads CATRAGAMSNYGYTF. CDR3 in DNA: TGTGCCACCCGTGCAGGGGCGATGAGTAACTATGGCTACACCTTC.